This T cell receptor (beta chain) was retrieved from a study of CD8 T cells in ankylosing spondylitis. TCRdb independently ran MiXCR on the 5' RACE reads; one entry per CDR3 protein. This sample has about 800,000 distinct CDR3 sequences, with roughly 12% found just once. The CDR3 runs to 14 residues. The V gene's germline CDR1 is DFQATT and CDR2 SNEGSKA (reference sequence). V was shortened by 0 bases and J by 0 bases, with 8 bases between the two germline ends. A remark on this clonotype: What it recognizes is unknown.

Study-wide findings and caveats: Several highly homologous variants made up a TCR beta motif, and this motif appeared characteristic of ankylosing spondylitis blood.

Sequenced sample: blood, either unsorted or a sorted T cell fraction (not recorded which). The chain has TRBV20-1 and TRBJ1-1; no reliable D call. This sequence originates from a male donor with ankylosing spondylitis. CDR3 sequence (DNA): TGCAGTGCTAGAGACGGTTCTATGAACACTGAAGCTTTCTTT. Its translation: CSARDGSMNTEAFF.